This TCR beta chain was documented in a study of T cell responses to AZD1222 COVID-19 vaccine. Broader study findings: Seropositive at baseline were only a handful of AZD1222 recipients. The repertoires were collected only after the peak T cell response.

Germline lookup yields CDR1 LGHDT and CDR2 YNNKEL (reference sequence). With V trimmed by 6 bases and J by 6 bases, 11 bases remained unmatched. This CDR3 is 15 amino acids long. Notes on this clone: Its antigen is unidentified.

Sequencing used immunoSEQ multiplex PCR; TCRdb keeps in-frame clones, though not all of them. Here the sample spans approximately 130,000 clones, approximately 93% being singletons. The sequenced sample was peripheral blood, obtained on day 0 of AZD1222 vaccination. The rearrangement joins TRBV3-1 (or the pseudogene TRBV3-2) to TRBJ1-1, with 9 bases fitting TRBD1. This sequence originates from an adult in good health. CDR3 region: CASSRGQGMVAEAFF. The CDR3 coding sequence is TGTGCCAGCAGTCGGGGACAGGGAATGGTAGCTGAAGCTTTCTTT.